A selection of T cell receptor beta chains follows, all from one sample in a study of T cell clonotyping in hematopoietic cell transplantation. Measured with immunoSEQ multiplex PCR; TCRdb has only the in-frame clones, and not every one. The sample has 16,000 or so clones; 80% to 95% are singletons. The material sequenced was peripheral blood mononuclear cells. The receptors here all came from a middle-aged man in good health. Some clones in this sample may be carry-over from other donors' samples. Each CDR3 is given with its conserved first and last residue. The D gene is left open where the match is weak. The listing skips clone size in some rows; elsewhere it reads once, few, many or a size class.

V gene	J gene	D gene	clone size	CDR3 DNA	CDR3 protein
TRBV29-1	TRBJ1-2	-	-	TGCAGCGTTGAAAGCGGGACCTCCAATAACTATGGCTACACCTTC	CSVESGTSNNYGYTF
TRBV7-2	TRBJ1-5	-	-	TGTGCCAGCAGCTTAGTCGGGGGGCGGAACAATCAGCCCCAGCATTTT	CASSLVGGRNNQPQHF
TRBV25-1	TRBJ2-1	-	-	TGTGCCAGCAGTGCCCCAGGGAAAGGGACCTACAATGAGCAGTTCTTC	CASSAPGKGTYNEQFF
TRBV2	TRBJ2-3	TRBD1	-	TGTGCCAGCAGGGACAGGGGGCTTACAGATACGCAGTATTTT	CASRDRGLTDTQYF
TRBV29-1	TRBJ2-3	TRBD2	-	TGCAGCGTTGAAAAGGGACTAGCGGGGTCAGATACGCAGTATTTT	CSVEKGLAGSDTQYF
TRBV18	TRBJ1-5	-	few	TGTGCCAGCTCACCGGGGATTCAGCCCCAGCATTTT	CASSPGIQPQHF
TRBV11-2	TRBJ2-1	TRBD2	-	TGTGCCAGCAGCTTATTTTATTCCGCGGGACTAGCAAATGAGCAGTTCTTC	CASSLFYSAGLANEQFF
TRBV7-2	TRBJ2-7	TRBD2	-	TGTGCCAGCAGCTTAAGGCCTAGCGGGACTGAGCAGTACTTC	CASSLRPSGTEQYF
TRBV27	TRBJ2-7	TRBD2	-	TGTGCCAGCAGTTCCCCCGGGACTAGCCGCTACGAGCAGTACTTC	CASSSPGTSRYEQYF
TRBV28	TRBJ2-7	-	-	TGTGCCAGCAGTTTTTCGTCGACAGACTCCTACGAGCAGTACTTC	CASSFSSTDSYEQYF
TRBV28	TRBJ1-5	-	-	TGTGCCAGCAAGGGACAACTCAATCAGCCCCAGCATTTT	CASKGQLNQPQHF
TRBV6-5	TRBJ1-1	TRBD1	-	TGTGCCAGCAGTCGCCGACAGGGAGGTACTGAAGCTTTCTTT	CASSRRQGGTEAFF
TRBV29-1	TRBJ2-2	-	-	TGCAGCGTTGAAGATACCGGGAATTGGCCCGGGGAGCTGTTTTTT	CSVEDTGNWPGELFF
TRBV25-1	TRBJ2-5	TRBD2	once	TGTGCCAGCAGTCCGCAGATGGGGGAGGGAGTCCAAGAGACCCAGTACTTC	CASSPQMGEGVQETQYF
TRBV5-1	TRBJ2-7	-	-	TGCGCCAGCAGCTTGGCGGTCAGGTCCTACGAGCAGTACTTC	CASSLAVRSYEQYF
TRBV5-4	TRBJ2-7	TRBD2	-	TGTGCCAGCAGCCCAACTAGCGGGAGGCAGTACGAGCAGTACTTC	CASSPTSGRQYEQYF
TRBV14	TRBJ2-7	-	-	TGTGCCAGCAGCCAAGTGGGGACGGCCGGCTCCGGGGAGCAGTACTTC	CASSQVGTAGSGEQYF